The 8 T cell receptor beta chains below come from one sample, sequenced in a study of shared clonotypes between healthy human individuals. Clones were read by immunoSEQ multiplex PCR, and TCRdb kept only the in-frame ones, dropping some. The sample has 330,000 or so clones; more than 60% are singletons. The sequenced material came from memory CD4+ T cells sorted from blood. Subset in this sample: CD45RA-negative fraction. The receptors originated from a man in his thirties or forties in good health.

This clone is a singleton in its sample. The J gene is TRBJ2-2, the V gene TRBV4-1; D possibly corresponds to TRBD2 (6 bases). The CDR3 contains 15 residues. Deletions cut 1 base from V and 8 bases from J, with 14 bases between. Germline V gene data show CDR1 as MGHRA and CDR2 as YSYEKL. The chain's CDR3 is CASSQVLGLAGELFF. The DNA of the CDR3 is TGCGCCAGCAGCCAAGTGTTGGGTCTAGCGGGGGAGCTGTTTTTT.

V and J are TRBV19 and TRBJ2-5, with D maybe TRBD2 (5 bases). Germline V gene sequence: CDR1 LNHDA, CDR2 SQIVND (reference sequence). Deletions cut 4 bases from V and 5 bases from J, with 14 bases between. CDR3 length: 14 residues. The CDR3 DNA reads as TGTGCCAGTAGTAGGTTCCTAGCAACGGAGACCCAGTACTTC. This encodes CASSRFLATETQYF.

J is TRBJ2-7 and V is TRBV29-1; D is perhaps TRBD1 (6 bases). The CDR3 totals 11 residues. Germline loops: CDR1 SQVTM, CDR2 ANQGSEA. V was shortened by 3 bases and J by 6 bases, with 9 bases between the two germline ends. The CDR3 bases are TGCAGCGTTGATCAGGGGTCCGAGCAGTACTTC. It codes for CSVDQGSEQYF.

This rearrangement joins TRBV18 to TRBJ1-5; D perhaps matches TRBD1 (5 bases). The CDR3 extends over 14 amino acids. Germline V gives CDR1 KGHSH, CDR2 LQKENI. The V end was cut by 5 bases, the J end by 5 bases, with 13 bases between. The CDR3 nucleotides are TGTGCCAGCTCAACGGGGCGGGGGTATCAGCCCCAGCATTTT. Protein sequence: CASSTGRGYQPQHF.

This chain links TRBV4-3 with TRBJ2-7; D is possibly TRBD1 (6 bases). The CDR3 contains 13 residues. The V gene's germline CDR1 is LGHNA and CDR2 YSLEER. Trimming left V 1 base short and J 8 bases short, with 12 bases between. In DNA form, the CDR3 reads TGCGCCAGCAGCCAAGGTACAGGGATGAAGCAGTACTTC. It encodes CASSQGTGMKQYF.

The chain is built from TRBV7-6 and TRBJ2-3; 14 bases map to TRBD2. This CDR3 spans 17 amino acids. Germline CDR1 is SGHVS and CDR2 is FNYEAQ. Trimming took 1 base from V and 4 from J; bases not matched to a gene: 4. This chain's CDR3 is CASSLVGTSGSADTQYF. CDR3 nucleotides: TGTGCCAGCAGCTTAGTGGGGACTAGCGGGAGCGCAGATACGCAGTATTTT.

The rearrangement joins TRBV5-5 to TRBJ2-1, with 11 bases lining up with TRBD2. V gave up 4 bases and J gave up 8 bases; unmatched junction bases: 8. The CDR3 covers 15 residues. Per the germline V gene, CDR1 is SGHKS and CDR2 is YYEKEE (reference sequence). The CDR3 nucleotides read TGTGCCAGCAGCCCGATAGCGGGAGGGAGAGATGAGCAGTTCTTC. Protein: CASSPIAGGRDEQFF.

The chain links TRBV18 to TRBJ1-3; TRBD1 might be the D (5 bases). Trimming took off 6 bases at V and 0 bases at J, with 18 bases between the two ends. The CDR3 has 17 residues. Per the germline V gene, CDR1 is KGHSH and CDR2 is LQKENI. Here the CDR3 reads CASSRIQQDFSGNTIYF. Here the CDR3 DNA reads TGTGCCAGCTCCAGAATCCAACAGGATTTCTCTGGAAACACCATATATTTT.